The entry below gives a single T cell receptor beta chain sequence along with its context. Its target is unknown. As to treatment: roughly ten-day PBMC culture with coronavirus spike peptide pools or control peptides (ViraFEST assay). Once peptide pools had expanded antigen-specific T cells, ViraFEST sequenced TCRs. Sequence data for DNA of cultured CD4+ T cells were generated by the Oncomine TCR Beta short-read assay. Cultured CD4+ T cells were the source of extracted genomic DNA. TCRdb analysed the PCR reads with MiXCR anew, one entry per CDR3 protein. The sample has roughly 8,400 distinct CDR3 sequences; roughly 60% are singletons. These data originate in a study of vaccination and CD4 T cells after COVID-19. Study at large: Nasal swab PCR had shown SARS-CoV-2 positivity in the convalescent patients (roughly ten mild cases, one severe case).

CDR1 is KGHDR and CDR2 is SFDVKD in the germline V gene. This CDR3 has 13 amino acids. The junction had 3 bases not matched to a gene; V was cut back by 7 bases and J by 7 bases. The clonotype originates from a human donor with COVID-19. The V call is TRBV24-1, the J call TRBJ1-6; 7 nucleotides match TRBD1. The input for sequencing was cultured CD4+ T cells from blood, taken after SARS-CoV-2 vaccination. The CDR3 loop is CATRDRENSPLHF. The DNA of the CDR3 is TGTGCCACCAGAGACAGGGAGAATTCACCCCTCCACTTT.